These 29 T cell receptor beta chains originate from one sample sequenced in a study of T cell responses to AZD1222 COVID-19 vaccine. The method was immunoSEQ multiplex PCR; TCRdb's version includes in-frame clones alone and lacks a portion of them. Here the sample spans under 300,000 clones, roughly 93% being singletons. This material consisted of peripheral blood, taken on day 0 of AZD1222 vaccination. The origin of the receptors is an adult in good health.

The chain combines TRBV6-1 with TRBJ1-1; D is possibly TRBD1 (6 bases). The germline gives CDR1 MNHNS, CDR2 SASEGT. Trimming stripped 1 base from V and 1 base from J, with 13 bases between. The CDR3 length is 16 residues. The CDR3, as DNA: TGTGCCAGCAGTGAAGAGGTTGGCAGGGGGAACACTGAAGCTTTCTTT. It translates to CASSEEVGRGNTEAFF.

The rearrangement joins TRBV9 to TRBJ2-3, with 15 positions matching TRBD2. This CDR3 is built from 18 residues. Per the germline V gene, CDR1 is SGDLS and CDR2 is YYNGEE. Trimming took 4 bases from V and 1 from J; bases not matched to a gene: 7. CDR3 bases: TGTGCCAGCAGCCTGGGGACTAGCGGGGGGATGCGCACAGATACGCAGTATTTT. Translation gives CASSLGTSGGMRTDTQYF.

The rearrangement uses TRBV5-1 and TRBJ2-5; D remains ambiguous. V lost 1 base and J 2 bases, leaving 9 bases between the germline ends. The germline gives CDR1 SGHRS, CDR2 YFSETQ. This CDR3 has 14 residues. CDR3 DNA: TGCGCCAGCAGCTTGCGCTCCTCTCAAGAGACCCAGTACTTC. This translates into CASSLRSSQETQYF.

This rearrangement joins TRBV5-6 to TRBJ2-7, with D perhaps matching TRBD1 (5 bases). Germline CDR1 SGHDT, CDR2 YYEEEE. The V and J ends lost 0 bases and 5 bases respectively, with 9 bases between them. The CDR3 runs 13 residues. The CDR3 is CASSLGGRHEQYF. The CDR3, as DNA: TGTGCCAGCAGCTTGGGGGGCCGGCACGAGCAGTACTTC.

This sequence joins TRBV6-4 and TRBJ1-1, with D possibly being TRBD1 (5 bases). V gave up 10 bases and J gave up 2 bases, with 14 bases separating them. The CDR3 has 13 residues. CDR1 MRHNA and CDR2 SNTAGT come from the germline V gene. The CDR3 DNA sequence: TGTGCCAACAAGGGACCTACTAACACTGAAGCTTTCTTT. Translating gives CANKGPTNTEAFF.

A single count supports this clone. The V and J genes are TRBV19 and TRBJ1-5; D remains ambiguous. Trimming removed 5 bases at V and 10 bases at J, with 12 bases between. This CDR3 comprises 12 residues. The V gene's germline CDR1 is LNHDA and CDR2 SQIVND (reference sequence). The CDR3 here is CASSLPGHPQHF. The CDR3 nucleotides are TGTGCCAGTAGTCTACCGGGCCACCCCCAGCATTTT.

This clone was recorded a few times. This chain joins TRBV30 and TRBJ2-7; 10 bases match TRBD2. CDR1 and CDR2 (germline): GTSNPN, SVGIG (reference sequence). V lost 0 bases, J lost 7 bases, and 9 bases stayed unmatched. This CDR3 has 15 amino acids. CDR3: CAWSVFLAGVREQYF. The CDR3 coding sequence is TGTGCCTGGAGTGTCTTTCTAGCGGGAGTCAGAGAGCAGTACTTC.

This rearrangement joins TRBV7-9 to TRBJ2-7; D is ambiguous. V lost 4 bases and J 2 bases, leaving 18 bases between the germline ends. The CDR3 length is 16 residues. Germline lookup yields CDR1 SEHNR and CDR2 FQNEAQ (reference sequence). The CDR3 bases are TGTGCCAGCAGCTCCCTACCCGGGCACGATACCTACGAGCAGTACTTC. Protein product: CASSSLPGHDTYEQYF. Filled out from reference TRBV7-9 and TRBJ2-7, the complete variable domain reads DTGVSQNPRHKITKRGQNVTFRCDPISEHNRLYWYRQTLGQGPEFLTYFQNEAQLEKSRLLSDRFSAERPKGSFSTLEIQRTEQGDSAMYLCASSSLPGHDTYEQYFGPGTRLTVT.

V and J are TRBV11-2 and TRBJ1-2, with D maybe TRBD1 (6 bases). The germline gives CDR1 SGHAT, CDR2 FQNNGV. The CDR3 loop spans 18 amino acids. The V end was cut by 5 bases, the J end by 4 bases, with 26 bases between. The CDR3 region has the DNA TGTGCCAGCAGCGAGAGCCTTTCAGTGGGTGGGACATTCTATGGCTACACCTTC. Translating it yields CASSESLSVGGTFYGYTF.

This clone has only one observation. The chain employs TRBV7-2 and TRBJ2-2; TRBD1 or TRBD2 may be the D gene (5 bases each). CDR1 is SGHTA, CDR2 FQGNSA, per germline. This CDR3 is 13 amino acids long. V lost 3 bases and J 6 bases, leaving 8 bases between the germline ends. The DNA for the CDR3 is TGTGCCAGCAGCTTCCGGGACCCCGGGGAGCTGTTTTTT. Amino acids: CASSFRDPGELFF.

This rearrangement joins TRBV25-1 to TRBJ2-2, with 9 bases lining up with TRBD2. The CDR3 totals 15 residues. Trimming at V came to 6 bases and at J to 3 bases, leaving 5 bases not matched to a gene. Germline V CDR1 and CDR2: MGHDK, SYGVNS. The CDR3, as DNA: TGTGCCAGCAGGCGGGGGGGGCCGGACACCGGGGAGCTGTTTTTT. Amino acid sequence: CASRRGGPDTGELFF. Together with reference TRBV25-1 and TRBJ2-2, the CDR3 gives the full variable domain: EADIYQTPRYLVIGTGKKITLECSQTMGHDKMYWYQQDPGMELHLIHYSYGVNSTEKGDLSSESTVSRIRTEHFPLTLESARPSHTSQYLCASRRGGPDTGELFFGEGSRLTVL.

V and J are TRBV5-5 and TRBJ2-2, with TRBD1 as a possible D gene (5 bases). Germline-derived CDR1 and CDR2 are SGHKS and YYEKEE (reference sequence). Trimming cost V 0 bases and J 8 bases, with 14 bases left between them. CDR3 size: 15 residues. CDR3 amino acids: CASSLVDTAEGELFF. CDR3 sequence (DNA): TGTGCCAGCAGCTTGGTGGACACCGCCGAGGGGGAGCTGTTTTTT.

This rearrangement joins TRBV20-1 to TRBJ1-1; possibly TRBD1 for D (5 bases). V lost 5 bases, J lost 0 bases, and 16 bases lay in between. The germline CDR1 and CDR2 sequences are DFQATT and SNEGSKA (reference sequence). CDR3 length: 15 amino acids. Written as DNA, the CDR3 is TGCAGTGCTCGTGAGGGGAAGGGGATGAACACTGAAGCTTTCTTT. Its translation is CSAREGKGMNTEAFF.

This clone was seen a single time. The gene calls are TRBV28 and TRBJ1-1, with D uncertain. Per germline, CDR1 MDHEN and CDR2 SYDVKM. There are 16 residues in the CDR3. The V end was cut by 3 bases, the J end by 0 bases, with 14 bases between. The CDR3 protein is CASSLDFLSVNTEAFF. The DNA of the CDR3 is TGTGCCAGCAGTTTGGACTTTCTAAGCGTGAACACTGAAGCTTTCTTT.

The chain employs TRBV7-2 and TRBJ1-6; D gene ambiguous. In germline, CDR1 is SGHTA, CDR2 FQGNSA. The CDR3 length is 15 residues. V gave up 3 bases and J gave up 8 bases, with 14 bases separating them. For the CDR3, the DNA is TGTGCCAGCAGCTTCTCTGGGAATGCGGATTCACCCCTCCACTTT. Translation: CASSFSGNADSPLHF.

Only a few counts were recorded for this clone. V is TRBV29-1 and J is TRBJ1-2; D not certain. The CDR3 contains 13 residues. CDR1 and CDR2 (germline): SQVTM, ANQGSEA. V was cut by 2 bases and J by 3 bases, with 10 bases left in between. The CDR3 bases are TGCAGCGTTGAAACTAGGATTGACTATGGCTACACCTTC. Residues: CSVETRIDYGYTF. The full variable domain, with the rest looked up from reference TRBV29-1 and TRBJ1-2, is SAVISQKPSRDICQRGTSLTIQCQVDSQVTMMFWYRQQPGQSLTLIATANQGSEATYESGFVIDKFPISRPNLTFSTLTVSNMSPEDSSIYLCSVETRIDYGYTFGSGTRLTVV.

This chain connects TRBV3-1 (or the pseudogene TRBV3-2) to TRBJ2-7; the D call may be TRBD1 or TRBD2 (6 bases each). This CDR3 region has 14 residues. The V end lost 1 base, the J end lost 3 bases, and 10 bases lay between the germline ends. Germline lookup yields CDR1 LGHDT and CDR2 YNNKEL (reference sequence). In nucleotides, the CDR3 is TGTGCCAGCAGCCAAGGGGGGGCCCACTACGAGCAGTACTTC. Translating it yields CASSQGGAHYEQYF.

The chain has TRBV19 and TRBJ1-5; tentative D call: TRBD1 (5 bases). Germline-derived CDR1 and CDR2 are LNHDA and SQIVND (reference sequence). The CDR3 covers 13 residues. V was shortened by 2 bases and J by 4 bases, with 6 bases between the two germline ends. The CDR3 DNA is TGTGCCAGTAGTATAACAGGTAATCAGCCCCAGCATTTT. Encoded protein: CASSITGNQPQHF.

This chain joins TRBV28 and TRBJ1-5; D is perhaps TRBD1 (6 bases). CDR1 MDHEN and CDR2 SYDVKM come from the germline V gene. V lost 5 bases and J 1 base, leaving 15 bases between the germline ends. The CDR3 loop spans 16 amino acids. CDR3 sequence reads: CASSPTGTWSNQPQHF. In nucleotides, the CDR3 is TGTGCCAGCAGTCCAACAGGGACGTGGAGCAATCAGCCCCAGCATTTT.

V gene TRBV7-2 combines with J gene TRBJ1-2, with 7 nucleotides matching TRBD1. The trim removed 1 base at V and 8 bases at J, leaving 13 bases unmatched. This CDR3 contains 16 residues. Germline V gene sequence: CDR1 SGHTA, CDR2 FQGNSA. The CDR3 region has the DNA TGTGCCAGCAGCTTAGTCGAAACGACAGGGCCGGAAGGCTACACCTTC. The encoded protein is CASSLVETTGPEGYTF. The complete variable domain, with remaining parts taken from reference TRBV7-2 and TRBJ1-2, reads GAGVSQSPSNKVTEKGKDVELRCDPISGHTALYWYRQSLGQGLEFLIYFQGNSAPDKSGLPSDRFSAERTGGSVSTLTIQRTQQEDSAVYLCASSLVETTGPEGYTFGSGTRLTVV.

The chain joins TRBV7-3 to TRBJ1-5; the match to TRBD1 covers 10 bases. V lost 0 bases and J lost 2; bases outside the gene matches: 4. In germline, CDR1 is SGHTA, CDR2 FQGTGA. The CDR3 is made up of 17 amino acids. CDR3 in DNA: TGTGCCAGCAGCTTAACGTGGGGGACAGGGGGCAATCAGCCCCAGCATTTT. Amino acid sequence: CASSLTWGTGGNQPQHF.

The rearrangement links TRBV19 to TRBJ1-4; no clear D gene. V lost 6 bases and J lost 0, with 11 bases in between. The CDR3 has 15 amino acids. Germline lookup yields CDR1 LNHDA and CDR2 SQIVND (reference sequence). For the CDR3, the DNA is TGTGCCAGTAGGGGCCCCGGAGCAACTAATGAAAAACTGTTTTTT. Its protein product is CASRGPGATNEKLFF.

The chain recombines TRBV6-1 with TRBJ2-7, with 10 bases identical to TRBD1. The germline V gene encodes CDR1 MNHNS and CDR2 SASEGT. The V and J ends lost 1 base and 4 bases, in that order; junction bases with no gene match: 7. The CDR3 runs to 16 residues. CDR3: CASSEGFPGQGYEQYF. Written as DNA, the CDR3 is TGTGCCAGCAGTGAAGGCTTTCCGGGACAGGGGTACGAGCAGTACTTC.

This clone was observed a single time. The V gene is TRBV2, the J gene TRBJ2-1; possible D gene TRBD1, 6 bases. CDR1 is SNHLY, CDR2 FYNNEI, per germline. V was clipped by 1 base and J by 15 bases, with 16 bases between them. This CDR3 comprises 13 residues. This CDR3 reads CASSEGDTLPRFF. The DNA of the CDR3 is TGTGCCAGCAGTGAAGGGGACACCCTACCTCGGTTCTTC.

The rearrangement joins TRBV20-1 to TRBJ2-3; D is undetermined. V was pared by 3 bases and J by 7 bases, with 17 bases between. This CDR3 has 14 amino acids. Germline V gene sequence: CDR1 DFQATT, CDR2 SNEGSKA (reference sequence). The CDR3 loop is CSASPTIPPYTQYF. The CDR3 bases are TGCAGTGCTAGTCCCACAATCCCCCCGTATACGCAGTATTTT.

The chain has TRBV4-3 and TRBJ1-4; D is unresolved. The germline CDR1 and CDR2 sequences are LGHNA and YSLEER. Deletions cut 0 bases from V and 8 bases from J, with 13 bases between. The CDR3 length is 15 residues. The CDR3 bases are TGCGCCAGCAGCCAAGATGGAAGGGTGAGAGAAAAACTGTTTTTT. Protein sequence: CASSQDGRVREKLFF.

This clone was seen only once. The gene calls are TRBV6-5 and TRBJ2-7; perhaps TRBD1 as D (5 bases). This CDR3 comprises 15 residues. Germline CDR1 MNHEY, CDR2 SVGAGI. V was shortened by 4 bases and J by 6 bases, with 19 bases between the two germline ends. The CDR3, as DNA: TGTGCCAGCAGTTTCCCGGCTAAGGGGCAAGGCGAGCAGTACTTC. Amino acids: CASSFPAKGQGEQYF.

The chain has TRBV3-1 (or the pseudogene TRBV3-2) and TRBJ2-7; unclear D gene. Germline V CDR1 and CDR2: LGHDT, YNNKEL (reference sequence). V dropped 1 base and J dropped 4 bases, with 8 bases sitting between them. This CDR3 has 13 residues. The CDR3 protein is CASSQAEGYEQYF. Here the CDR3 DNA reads TGTGCCAGCAGCCAAGCCGAAGGATACGAGCAGTACTTC.

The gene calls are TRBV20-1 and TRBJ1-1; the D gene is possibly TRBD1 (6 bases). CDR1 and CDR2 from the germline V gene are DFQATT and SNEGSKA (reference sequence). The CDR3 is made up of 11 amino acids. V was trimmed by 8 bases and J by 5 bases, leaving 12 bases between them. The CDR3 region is CSPWGRTEAFF. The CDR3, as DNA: TGCAGTCCTTGGGGGCGAACTGAAGCTTTCTTT.